These T cell receptor beta chains were read from a single sample in a study of long-term antiretroviral therapy in people with HIV. Only in-frame clones appear in the TCRdb table, and some are missing; sequencing was by immunoSEQ multiplex PCR. The sample consists of tens of thousands of clones, about 80% of them appearing once. Here the sequenced sample was unsorted PBMCs, taken 0.5 years after starting antiretroviral therapy. The receptor source for this set is a man younger than 35 with HIV. CDR3s leave out the opening cysteine and the closing phenylalanine or tryptophan. Fields, in order: V gene, CDR3 protein.

V: TRBV6-6; CDR3: ASRRTVQETQY
V: TRBV6-5; CDR3: ASNPLAFGETQY
V: TRBV9; CDR3: ASSENVGKNTEAF
V: TRBV7-2; CDR3: ASSLVGWNQPQH
V: TRBV4-1; CDR3: ASSQAHPGAWNEQF
V: TRBV19; CDR3: ASSLERGGGELF
V: TRBV4-3; CDR3: ASSQVTGVYAEQY
V: TRBV7-2; CDR3: ASSLTGTATPQNYGYT
V: TRBV25-1; CDR3: ARPGTGTREQY
V: TRBV13; CDR3: ASSLSQGRETQY
V: TRBV4-3; CDR3: ASSQLRGGQETQY
V: TRBV7-8; CDR3: ASSSLAGGRAQY
V: TRBV6-1; CDR3: ASSEVSGTHYEQY
V: TRBV6-5; CDR3: ASSYSPSYEQY
V: TRBV19; CDR3: ASSIEDRGSNEQY
V: TRBV5-6; CDR3: ASSPDREVQY
V: TRBV5-1; CDR3: ASSPDRGNEQY
V: TRBV28; CDR3: ASSSGQGERGEQF
V: TRBV6-1; CDR3: ASSGTSDFAFLDTQY
V: TRBV6-5; CDR3: ASSYWGQTLQETQY
V: TRBV7-6; CDR3: ASSLSRASSYEQY
V: TRBV11-2; CDR3: ASSPGLAGGITDTQY
V: TRBV7-9; CDR3: ASSPGNSGNTIY
V: TRBV5-4; CDR3: ASSFHRLAGPTDTQY
V: TRBV2; CDR3: ASSEAGQGSYNSPLH
V: TRBV19; CDR3: ASSTGTSGYEQY
V: TRBV4-3; CDR3: ASSQTDPGWDTEAF